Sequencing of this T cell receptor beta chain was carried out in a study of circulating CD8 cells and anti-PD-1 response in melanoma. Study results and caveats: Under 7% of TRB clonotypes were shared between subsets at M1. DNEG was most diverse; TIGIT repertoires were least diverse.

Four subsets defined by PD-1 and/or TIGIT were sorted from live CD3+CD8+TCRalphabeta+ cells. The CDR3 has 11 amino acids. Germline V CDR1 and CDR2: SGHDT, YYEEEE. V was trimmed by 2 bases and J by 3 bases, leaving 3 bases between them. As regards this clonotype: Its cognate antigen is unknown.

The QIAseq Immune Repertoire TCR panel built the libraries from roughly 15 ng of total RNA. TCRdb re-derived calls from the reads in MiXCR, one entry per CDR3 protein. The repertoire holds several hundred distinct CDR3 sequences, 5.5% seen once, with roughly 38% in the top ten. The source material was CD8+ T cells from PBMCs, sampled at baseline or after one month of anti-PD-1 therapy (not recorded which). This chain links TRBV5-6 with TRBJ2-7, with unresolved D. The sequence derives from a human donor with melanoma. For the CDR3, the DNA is TGTGCCAGCAGCTTTAGCTACGAGCAGTACTTC. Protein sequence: CASSFSYEQYF.